A selection of T cell receptor beta chains follows, all from one sample in a study of blood T cell repertoires in COVID-19. Produced via immunoSEQ multiplex PCR; TCRdb's table is partial and in-frame only. The profile shows roughly 140,000 clones, around 85% of them singletons. Sequenced sample: peripheral blood. The receptors were sampled from a woman aged 40 to 49 with active or convalescent COVID-19. Both conserved end residues are part of each CDR3. D genes are given only for firm matches. Clone size is not always given. Where it is, it says once, few, many or a class for expanded clones.

V gene	clone size	J gene	D gene	CDR3 DNA	CDR3 protein
TRBV27	once	TRBJ2-7	TRBD1	TGTGCCAGCAGTCCTAGGACAGGCTCCTACGAGCAGTACTTC	CASSPRTGSYEQYF
TRBV15	few	TRBJ1-6	-	TGTGCCACCAGCGGGGGGGGCAGGGGTTCACCCCTCCACTTT	CATSGGGRGSPLHF
TRBV30	-	TRBJ1-2	-	TGTGCCTGGAGCCCCGGGTTGGTAGGCTACACCTTC	CAWSPGLVGYTF
TRBV5-8	-	TRBJ2-5	TRBD2	TGTGCCAGCAGCTCCGGGGCTAGCGGGAGAGCTTCCGCCGAGACCCAGTACTTC	CASSSGASGRASAETQYF
TRBV7-2	-	TRBJ2-7	TRBD1	TGTGCCAGCAGCTTAAGAAGCCCGGGACAGAAACACCTAACCTACGAGCAGTACTTC	CASSLRSPGQKHLTYEQYF
TRBV9	once	TRBJ1-3	-	TGTGCCAGCAGCCTAGGGGAGCGAAACACCATATATTTT	CASSLGERNTIYF
TRBV30	-	TRBJ1-3	TRBD1	TGTGCCTTCCTTGACAGGGAGAGAAACACCATATATTTT	CAFLDRERNTIYF
TRBV30	-	TRBJ2-7	-	TGTGCCTGGAGTGTTCAGGGGCTTAACGAGCAGTACTTC	CAWSVQGLNEQYF
TRBV11-2	-	TRBJ2-1	TRBD2	TGTGCCAGCAGCTTAGATCTAGTAATAGCGGGAGAGGATGAGCAGTTCTTC	CASSLDLVIAGEDEQFF
TRBV19	-	TRBJ1-1	-	TGTGCCAGCAGTTACAGGGATTTCACTGAAGCTTTCTTT	CASSYRDFTEAFF
TRBV7-2	-	TRBJ1-2	-	TGTGCCAGCAGCTTCCGGGACACTATCCCGAACTATGGCTACACCTTC	CASSFRDTIPNYGYTF
TRBV6-5	-	TRBJ2-7	-	TGTGCCAGCGCCGGGGGCGGGGGCTCCTACGAGCAGTACTTC	CASAGGGGSYEQYF
TRBV14	-	TRBJ1-1	-	TGTGCCAGCAGCCCGTTTCGTGACACTGAAGCTTTCTTT	CASSPFRDTEAFF
TRBV11-2	-	TRBJ1-5	TRBD1	TGTGCCAGCAGCTCACAGGGGGACAATCAGCCCCAGCATTTT	CASSSQGDNQPQHF
TRBV2	-	TRBJ2-2	-	TGTGCCAGCAGTGTATTGTTGGCCAGGGGGAACACCGGGGAGCTGTTTTTT	CASSVLLARGNTGELFF
TRBV9	-	TRBJ2-2	TRBD2	TGTGCCAGCTCCCGTGGGGGGGCGAACACCGGGGAGCTGTTTTTT	CASSRGGANTGELFF
TRBV5-1	-	TRBJ1-2	-	TGCGCCAGCAGCTTGGACAGCATCTATGGCTACACCTTC	CASSLDSIYGYTF